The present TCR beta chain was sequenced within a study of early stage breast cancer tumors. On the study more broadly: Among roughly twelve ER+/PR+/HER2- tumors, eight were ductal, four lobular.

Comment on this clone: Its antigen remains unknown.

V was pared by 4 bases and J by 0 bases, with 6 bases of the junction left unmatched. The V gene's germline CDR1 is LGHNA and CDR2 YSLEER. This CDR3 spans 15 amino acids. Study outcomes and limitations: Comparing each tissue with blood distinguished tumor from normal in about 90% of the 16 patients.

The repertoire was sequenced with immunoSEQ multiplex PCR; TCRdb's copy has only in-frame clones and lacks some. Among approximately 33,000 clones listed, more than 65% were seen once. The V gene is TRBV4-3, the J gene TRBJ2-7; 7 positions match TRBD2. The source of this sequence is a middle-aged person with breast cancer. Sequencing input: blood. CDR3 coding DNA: TGCGCCAGCAGCCTCGGAGCGGGGAGCTCCTACGAGCAGTACTTC. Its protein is CASSLGAGSSYEQYF.